Below, 20 T cell receptor beta chains from the same sample are listed, as sequenced in a study of blood T cells in healthy people across ages. A second PCR of about 7 to 11 cycles used a sample-barcoded 5' primer and a J-beta primer mix. TCRdb redid the calling of the 5' RACE reads with MiXCR, one entry per CDR3 protein. There are some 1.1 million distinct CDR3 sequences in the sample; around two fifths occur only once, and around 13% lies in the top ten. The sequencing input was blood. These receptors were collected from a man younger than 35 in good health.

The chain links TRBV9 to TRBJ1-2, with unresolved D. The CDR3 is 15 residues long. Germline V CDR1 and CDR2: SGDLS, YYNGEE. Trimming shortened V by 3 bases and J by 4 bases, and 16 bases separated the two germline ends. CDR3 loop: CASSEDPGSLYGYTF. CDR3 nucleotides: TGTGCCAGCAGCGAGGACCCCGGCAGTCTCTATGGCTACACCTTC.

The chain combines TRBV19 with TRBJ1-5; tentatively, D is TRBD1 (5 bases). This CDR3 has 14 amino acids. V was clipped by 3 bases and J by 7 bases, with 13 bases between them. The germline V gene encodes CDR1 LNHDA and CDR2 SQIVND (reference sequence). The CDR3 loop reads CASSMPIGEQPQHF. CDR3 bases: TGTGCCAGTAGTATGCCCATAGGGGAGCAGCCCCAGCATTTT.

In DNA, the CDR3 is TGTGCCAGCAGTTTCAACGAAGGGGGAGGCTATGGCTACACCTTC. Its protein product is CASSFNEGGGYGYTF. The V and J genes are TRBV6-1 and TRBJ1-2, with a possible D match to TRBD1 (6 bases). The V and J ends lost 5 bases and 4 bases respectively, with 17 bases between them. This CDR3 is built from 15 residues. From germline, CDR1 is MNHNS and CDR2 SASEGT.

The chain uses TRBV9 and TRBJ2-5, with D possibly being TRBD1 (5 bases). V shed 0 bases and J shed 1 base, with 13 bases lying between them. This CDR3 is 16 amino acids long. CDR1 and CDR2 from the germline V gene are SGDLS and YYNGEE. The CDR3 reads CASSVGQLQAQETQYF. Written as DNA, the CDR3 is TGTGCCAGCAGCGTAGGACAGTTGCAGGCCCAAGAGACCCAGTACTTC.

V is TRBV5-4 and J is TRBJ2-3; TRBD2 is a possible D gene (6 bases). The germline gives CDR1 SGHNT, CDR2 YYREEE (reference sequence). The CDR3 has 13 amino acids. The V gene lost 5 bases and the J gene lost 8 bases, with 15 bases spanning the gap. CDR3 DNA: TGTGCCAGCAGTTTGACTAGAGAGGTTACGCAGTATTTT. It yields the protein CASSLTREVTQYF.

J is TRBJ1-1 and V is TRBV7-9; 9 bases agree with TRBD1. The V gene end was trimmed by 8 bases and the J gene end by 11 bases; junction bases not matched to a gene: 9. Germline-derived CDR1 and CDR2 are SEHNR and FQNEAQ (reference sequence). This CDR3 has 12 residues. Here the CDR3 reads CASRPGTGSAFF. In DNA form, the CDR3 reads TGTGCCAGCCGCCCTGGGACAGGGTCTGCTTTCTTT.

This clonotype was seen only a few times. The chain employs TRBV12-3 or TRBV12-4 and TRBJ1-2, with 8 nucleotides matching TRBD1. Losses at the gene ends were 3 bases for V and 5 bases for J; bases not matched to a gene: 8. CDR3 length equals 15 residues. The CDR3 protein is CASSLAPHRGYGYTF. DNA for the CDR3: TGTGCCAGCAGTTTGGCTCCGCACAGGGGGTATGGCTACACCTTC.

This chain links TRBV7-9 with TRBJ2-7, with D perhaps TRBD2 (6 bases). The CDR3 spans 18 residues. Germline CDR1 reads SEHNR; CDR2 reads FQNEAQ (reference sequence). The V gene lost 6 bases and the J gene lost 3 bases, with 27 bases spanning the gap. DNA for the CDR3: TGTGCCAGCAGACCCGGATTGTCCCAAAACCCGGGGGTCTACGAGCAGTACTTC. Its translation is CASRPGLSQNPGVYEQYF.

This clonotype showed up just a few times. The chain combines TRBV4-3 with TRBJ1-5; D gene unclear. Trimming cost V 0 bases and J 3 bases, with 12 bases left between them. CDR1 and CDR2 from the germline V gene are LGHNA and YSLEER. This CDR3 is 16 amino acids long. DNA for the CDR3: TGCGCCAGCAGCCAAGATCGGGTGGGCCTCAATCAGCCCCAGCATTTT. It yields the protein CASSQDRVGLNQPQHF.

The rearrangement uses TRBV4-1 and TRBJ1-5, with 7 nucleotides matching TRBD1. Germline-derived CDR1 and CDR2 are MGHRA and YSYEKL. The CDR3 covers 15 residues. Trimming removed 4 bases from V and 2 bases from J; junction bases left unmatched: 5. CDR3 bases: TGCGCCAGCAGCCTCACAGGGGCCCGCAATCAGCCCCAGCATTTT. As protein: CASSLTGARNQPQHF.

This clonotype was seen ten or more times. The chain is built from TRBV12-3 or TRBV12-4 and TRBJ2-1; D gene ambiguous. Trimming took 1 base from V and 10 from J, leaving 5 bases between them. The CDR3 spans 11 residues. CDR3 in DNA: TGTGCCAGCAGTTTAGGCGAAGAGCAGTTCTTC. It translates to CASSLGEEQFF.

This clonotype was seen only a few times. The chain employs TRBV6-1 and TRBJ1-4; TRBD1 might be the D (6 bases). CDR1 and CDR2 from the germline V gene are MNHNS and SASEGT. Between the trimmed V and J ends, which lost 6 bases and 5 bases, there was a span of 13 bases. The length of the CDR3 is 14 residues. The CDR3 region has the DNA TGTGCCAGCAGCCTCAGGGGACACAATGAAAAACTGTTTTTT. This encodes CASSLRGHNEKLFF.

The rearrangement uses TRBV28 and TRBJ2-4; the D call may be TRBD1 or TRBD2 (6 bases each). There are 18 residues in the CDR3. The germline CDR1 and CDR2 sequences are MDHEN and SYDVKM. V lost 4 bases and J 0 bases, leaving 19 bases between the germline ends. CDR3 residues: CASSSGQRGGLAKNIQYF. Written as DNA, the CDR3 is TGTGCCAGCAGTTCCGGACAGCGTGGGGGACTAGCCAAAAACATTCAGTACTTC. Using reference TRBV28 and TRBJ2-4 for the parts outside the CDR3, the full variable domain is DVKVTQSSRYLVKRTGEKVFLECVQDMDHENMFWYRQDPGLGLRLIYFSYDVKMKEKGDIPEGYSVSREKKERFSLILESASTNQTSMYLCASSSGQRGGLAKNIQYFGAGTRLSVL.

This clonotype was counted only a few times. This chain connects TRBV20-1 to TRBJ2-4, with TRBD2 as a possible D gene (6 bases). Looked up from germline, CDR1 is DFQATT and CDR2 is SNEGSKA (reference sequence). Deletions cut 3 bases from V and 1 base from J, with 13 bases between. The CDR3 extends over 15 amino acids. CDR3 loop: CSASTTSLAKNIQYF. CDR3 in DNA: TGCAGTGCTAGTACGACTAGTTTGGCCAAAAACATTCAGTACTTC.

The genes are TRBV2 and TRBJ2-1; weak D call: TRBD2 (5 bases). V gave up 6 bases and J gave up 13 bases, with 22 bases separating them. From germline, CDR1 is SNHLY and CDR2 FYNNEI. The CDR3 length is 14 residues. The DNA of the CDR3 is TGTGCCAGCAGGCCAGTAGCGTCTCAAGAGACCCAGTTCTTC. Residues: CASRPVASQETQFF.

The CDR3: CSARTVLSGYTF. DNA for the CDR3: TGCAGCGCCAGGACAGTTTTAAGTGGCTACACCTTC. This chain uses TRBV29-1 with TRBJ1-2; D may be TRBD1 (6 bases). CDR3 length: 12 amino acids. Germline CDR1 reads SQVTM; CDR2 reads ANQGSEA. Between the trimmed V and J ends, which lost 7 bases and 7 bases, there was a span of 16 bases.

In its sample, this clonotype was seen a few times. The V and J genes are TRBV12-3 or TRBV12-4 and TRBJ2-3, with D maybe TRBD2 (6 bases). V gave up 7 bases and J gave up 5 bases, with 16 bases separating them. The CDR3 spans 14 residues. This CDR3 reads CASTLAGILDTQYF. The CDR3 nucleotides are TGTGCCAGCACCTTGGCGGGGATTTTAGATACGCAGTATTTT.

The chain carries TRBV6-6 and TRBJ1-3; D is ambiguous. Germline assignment: CDR1 MNHNY and CDR2 SVGAGI (reference sequence). The V end lost 5 bases, the J end lost 4 bases, and 12 bases lay between the germline ends. The CDR3 spans 14 residues. CDR3 nucleotide sequence: TGTGCCAGCAGTCCTGACGCGACCGGAAACACCATATATTTT. It yields the protein CASSPDATGNTIYF.

This clonotype came up a few times. The genes are TRBV4-2 and TRBJ2-1; 8 bases align to TRBD2. Germline lookup yields CDR1 LGHNA and CDR2 YNFKEQ. The CDR3 is 16 residues long. V lost 1 base and J lost 3; bases outside the gene matches: 5. The DNA of the CDR3 is TGTGCCAGCAGCCAAGTCGGGCGGGGGGACTACAATGAGCAGTTCTTC. The encoded protein is CASSQVGRGDYNEQFF.

The rearrangement links TRBV2 to TRBJ2-7; TRBD2 matches 9 bases. Germline CDR1 and CDR2: SNHLY and FYNNEI. This CDR3 has 13 residues. The V gene end was trimmed by 5 bases and the J gene end by 11 bases; junction bases not matched to a gene: 10. In nucleotides, the CDR3 is TGTGCCAGCAGTAACTATGGGACTAGCTTAGAGTACTTC. Protein sequence: CASSNYGTSLEYF.